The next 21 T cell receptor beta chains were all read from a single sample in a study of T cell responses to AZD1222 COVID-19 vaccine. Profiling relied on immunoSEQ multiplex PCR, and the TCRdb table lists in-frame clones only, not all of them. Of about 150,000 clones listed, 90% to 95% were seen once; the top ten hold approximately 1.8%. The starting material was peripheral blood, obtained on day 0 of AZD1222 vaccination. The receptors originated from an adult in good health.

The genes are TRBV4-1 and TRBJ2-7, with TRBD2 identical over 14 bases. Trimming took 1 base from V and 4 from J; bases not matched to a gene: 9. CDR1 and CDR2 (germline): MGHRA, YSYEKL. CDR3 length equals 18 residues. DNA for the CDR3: TGCGCCAGCAGCCAAGCGGGACTAGCGGGAGTGGTTTCTTACGAGCAGTACTTC. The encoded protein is CASSQAGLAGVVSYEQYF.

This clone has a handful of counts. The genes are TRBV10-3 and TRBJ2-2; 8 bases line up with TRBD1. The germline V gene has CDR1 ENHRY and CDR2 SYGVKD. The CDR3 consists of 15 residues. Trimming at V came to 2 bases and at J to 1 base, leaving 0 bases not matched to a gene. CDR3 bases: TGTGCCATCAGTGAGGGACAGGGGAACACCGGGGAGCTGTTTTTT. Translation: CAISEGQGNTGELFF.

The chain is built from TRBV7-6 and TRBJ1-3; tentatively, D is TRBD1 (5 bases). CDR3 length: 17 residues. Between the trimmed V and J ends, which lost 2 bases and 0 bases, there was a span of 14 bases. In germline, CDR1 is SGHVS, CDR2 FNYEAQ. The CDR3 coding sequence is TGTGCCAGCAGCTTATATCAGGGAATACCCTCTGGAAACACCATATATTTT. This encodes CASSLYQGIPSGNTIYF.

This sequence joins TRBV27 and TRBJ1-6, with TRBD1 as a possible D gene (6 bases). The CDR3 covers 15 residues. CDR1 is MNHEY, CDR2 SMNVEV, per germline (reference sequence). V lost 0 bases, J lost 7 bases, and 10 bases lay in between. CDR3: CASSLSDSSNSPLHF. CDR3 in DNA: TGTGCCAGCAGTTTATCGGACAGTTCCAATTCACCCCTCCACTTT.

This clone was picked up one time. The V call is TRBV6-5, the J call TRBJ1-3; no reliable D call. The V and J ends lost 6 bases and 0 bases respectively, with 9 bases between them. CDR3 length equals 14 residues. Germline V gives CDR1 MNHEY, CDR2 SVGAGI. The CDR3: CASRYTSSGNTIYF. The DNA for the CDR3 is TGTGCCAGCAGGTACACTAGCTCTGGAAACACCATATATTTT.

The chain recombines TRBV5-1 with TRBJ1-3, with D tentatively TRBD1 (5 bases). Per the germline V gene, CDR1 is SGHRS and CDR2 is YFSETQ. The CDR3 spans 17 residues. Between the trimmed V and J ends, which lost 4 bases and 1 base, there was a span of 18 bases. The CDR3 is CASSPTDPYRSGNTIYF. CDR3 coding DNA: TGCGCCAGCAGCCCCACAGACCCGTACAGGTCTGGAAACACCATATATTTT. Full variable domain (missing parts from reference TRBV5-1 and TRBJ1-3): KAGVTQTPRYLIKTRGQQVTLSCSPISGHRSVSWYQQTPGQGLQFLFEYFSETQRNKGNFPGRFSGRQFSNSRSEMNVSTLELGDSALYLCASSPTDPYRSGNTIYFGEGSWLTVV.

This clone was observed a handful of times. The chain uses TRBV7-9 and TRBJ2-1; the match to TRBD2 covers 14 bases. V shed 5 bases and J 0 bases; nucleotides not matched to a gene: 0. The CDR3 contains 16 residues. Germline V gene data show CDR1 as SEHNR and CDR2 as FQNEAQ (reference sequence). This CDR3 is CASSGTSGSSYNEQFF. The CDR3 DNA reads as TGTGCCAGCAGCGGGACTAGCGGGAGCTCCTACAATGAGCAGTTCTTC.

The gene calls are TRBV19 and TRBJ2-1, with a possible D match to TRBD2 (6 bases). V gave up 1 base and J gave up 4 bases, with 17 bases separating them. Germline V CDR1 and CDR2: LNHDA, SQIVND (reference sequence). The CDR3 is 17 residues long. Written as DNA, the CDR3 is TGTGCCAGTAGTATAGTCGGGGCGGGATTATCTTACAATGAGCAGTTCTTC. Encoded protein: CASSIVGAGLSYNEQFF.

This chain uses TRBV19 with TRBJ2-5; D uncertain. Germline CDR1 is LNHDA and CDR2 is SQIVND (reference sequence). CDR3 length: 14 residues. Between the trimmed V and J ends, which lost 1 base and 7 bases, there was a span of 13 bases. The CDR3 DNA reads TGTGCCAGTAGTATAGTGGCCGATGCCGGGACCCAGTACTTC. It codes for CASSIVADAGTQYF.

CDR3 coding DNA: TGCGCCAGCAGCTTACGAACAGGGGACTCACCCCTCCACTTT. As protein: CASSLRTGDSPLHF. The genes are TRBV5-1 and TRBJ1-6; 7 bases are shared with TRBD1. V shed 2 bases, J shed 10 bases, and the junction held 6 bases outside the gene matches. This CDR3 has 14 residues. Germline V lookup: CDR1 SGHRS, CDR2 YFSETQ.

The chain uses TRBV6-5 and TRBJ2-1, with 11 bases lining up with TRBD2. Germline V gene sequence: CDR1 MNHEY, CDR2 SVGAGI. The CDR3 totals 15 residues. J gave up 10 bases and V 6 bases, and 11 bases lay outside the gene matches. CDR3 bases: TGTGCCAGCAGATCCGGGACTAGCGGACGACTCGAGCAGTTCTTC. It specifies CASRSGTSGRLEQFF.

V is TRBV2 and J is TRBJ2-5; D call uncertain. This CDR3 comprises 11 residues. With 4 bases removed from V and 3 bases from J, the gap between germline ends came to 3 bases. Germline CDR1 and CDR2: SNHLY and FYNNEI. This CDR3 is CASSVKETQYF. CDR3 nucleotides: TGTGCCAGCAGTGTGAAAGAGACCCAGTACTTC.

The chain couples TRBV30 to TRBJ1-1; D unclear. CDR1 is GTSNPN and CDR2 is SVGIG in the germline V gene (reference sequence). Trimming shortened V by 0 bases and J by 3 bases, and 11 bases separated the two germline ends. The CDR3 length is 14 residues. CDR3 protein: CAWSVAGGYTEAFF. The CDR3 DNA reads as TGTGCCTGGAGTGTAGCGGGAGGGTACACTGAAGCTTTCTTT.

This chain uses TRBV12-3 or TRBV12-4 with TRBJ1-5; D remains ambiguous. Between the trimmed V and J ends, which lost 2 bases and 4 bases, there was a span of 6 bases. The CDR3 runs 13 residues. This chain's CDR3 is CASSLRENQPQHF. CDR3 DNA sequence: TGTGCCAGCAGTTTAAGGGAGAATCAGCCCCAGCATTTT.

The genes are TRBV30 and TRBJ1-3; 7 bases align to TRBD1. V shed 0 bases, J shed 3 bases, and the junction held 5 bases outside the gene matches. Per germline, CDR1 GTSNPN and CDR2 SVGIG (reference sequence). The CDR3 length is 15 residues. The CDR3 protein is CAWSVEGAGGNTIYF. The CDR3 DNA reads TGTGCCTGGAGTGTAGAGGGGGCTGGTGGAAACACCATATATTTT.

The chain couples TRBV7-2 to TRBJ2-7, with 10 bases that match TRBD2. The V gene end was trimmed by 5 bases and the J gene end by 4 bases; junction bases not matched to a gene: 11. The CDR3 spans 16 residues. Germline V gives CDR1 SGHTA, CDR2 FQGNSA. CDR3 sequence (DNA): TGTGCCAGCAGCCAAGGAAGCGGGAGGGTCGGGTACGAGCAGTACTTC. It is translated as CASSQGSGRVGYEQYF.

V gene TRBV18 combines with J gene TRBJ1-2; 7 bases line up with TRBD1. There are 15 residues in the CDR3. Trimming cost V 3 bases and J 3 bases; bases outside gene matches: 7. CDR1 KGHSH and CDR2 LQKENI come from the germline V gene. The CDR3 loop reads CASSPQDRVHYGYTF. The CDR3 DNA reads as TGTGCCAGCTCACCCCAAGACAGGGTGCACTATGGCTACACCTTC.

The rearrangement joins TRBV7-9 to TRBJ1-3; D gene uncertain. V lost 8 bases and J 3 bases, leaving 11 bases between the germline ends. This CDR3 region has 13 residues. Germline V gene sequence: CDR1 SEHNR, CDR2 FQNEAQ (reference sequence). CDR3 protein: CASLGLGGNTIYF. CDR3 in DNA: TGTGCCAGCCTGGGCCTAGGTGGAAACACCATATATTTT. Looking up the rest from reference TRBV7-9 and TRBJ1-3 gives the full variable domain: DTGVSQNPRHKITKRGQNVTFRCDPISEHNRLYWYRQTLGQGPEFLTYFQNEAQLEKSRLLSDRFSAERPKGSFSTLEIQRTEQGDSAMYLCASLGLGGNTIYFGEGSWLTVV.

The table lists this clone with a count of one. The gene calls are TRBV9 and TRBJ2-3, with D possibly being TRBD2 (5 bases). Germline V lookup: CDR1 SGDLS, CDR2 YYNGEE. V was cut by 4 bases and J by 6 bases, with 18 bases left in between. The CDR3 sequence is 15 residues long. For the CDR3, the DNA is TGTGCCAGCAGCCCCGGACTTCCTAGGAGGGATACGCAGTATTTT. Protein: CASSPGLPRRDTQYF.

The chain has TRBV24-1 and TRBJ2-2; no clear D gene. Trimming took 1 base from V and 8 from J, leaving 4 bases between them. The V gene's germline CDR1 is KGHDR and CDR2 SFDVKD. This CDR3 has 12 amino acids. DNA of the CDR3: TGTGCCACCAGTGATTTCCTAGGGGAGCTGTTTTTT. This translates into CATSDFLGELFF.

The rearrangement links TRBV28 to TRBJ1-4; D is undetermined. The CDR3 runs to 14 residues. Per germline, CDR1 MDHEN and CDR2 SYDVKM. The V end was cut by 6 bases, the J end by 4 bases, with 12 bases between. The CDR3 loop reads CASSLPGINEKLFF. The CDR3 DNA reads TGTGCCAGCAGCCTGCCGGGCATTAATGAAAAACTGTTTTTT.